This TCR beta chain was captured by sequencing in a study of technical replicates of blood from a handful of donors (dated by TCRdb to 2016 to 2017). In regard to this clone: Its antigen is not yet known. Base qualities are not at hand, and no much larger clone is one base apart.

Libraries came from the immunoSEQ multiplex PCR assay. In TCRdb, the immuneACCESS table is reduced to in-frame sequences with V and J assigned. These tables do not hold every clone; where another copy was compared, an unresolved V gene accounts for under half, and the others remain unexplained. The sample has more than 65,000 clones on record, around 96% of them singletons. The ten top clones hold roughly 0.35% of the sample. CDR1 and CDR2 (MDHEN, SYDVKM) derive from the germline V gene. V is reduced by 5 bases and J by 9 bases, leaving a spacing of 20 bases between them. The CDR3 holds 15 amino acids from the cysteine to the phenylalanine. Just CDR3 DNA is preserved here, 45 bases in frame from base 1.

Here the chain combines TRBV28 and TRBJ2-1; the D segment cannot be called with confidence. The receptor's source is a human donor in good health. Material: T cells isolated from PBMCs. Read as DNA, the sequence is TGTGCCAGCAGTCCAAGTGGTAGAGGAGTCGGTGAGCAGTTCTTC. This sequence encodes CASSPSGRGVGEQFF.